This TCR beta chain was captured in a study of cytomegalovirus exposure and HLA in healthy donors. Study-wide results and caveats: An ancestry cluster, one associated with Asian ancestry, reportedly showed fewer N-insertions than the 666-donor mean in a later analysis.

Turning to this clone: No antigen is known for it.

V trimming: 3 bases; J trimming: 5 bases; junction bases outside the gene matches: 5. Germline CDR1 reads LNHDA; CDR2 reads SQIVND (reference sequence). CDR3 length: 14 residues. The PCR used 60 Vbeta and 13 Jbeta primers. Method: immunoSEQ multiplex PCR; TCRdb's copy keeps in-frame clones and lacks some. The sample table sets out more than 50,000 clones. V is TRBV19 and J is TRBJ2-7; 9 bases are shared with TRBD1. Source material: PBMCs. The TCR comes from a man younger than 35 in good health and CMV-seropositive. The DNA for the CDR3 is TGTGCCAGTAGTATCCTGGACAGGGGAGACGAGCAGTACTTC. Its translation is CASSILDRGDEQYF.